The 26 T cell receptor beta chains reported below all come from one sample, sequenced in a study of T-cell memory formation after mild COVID-19. Each CDR3 protein gets one entry after TCRdb re-called the 5' RACE reads with MiXCR. The data show 350,000 to 400,000 distinct CDR3 sequences, approximately 15% seen once. The specimen sequenced was PBMCs or a T cell subset sorted from them (not recorded which). All receptors derive from a man between 18 and 29 years old who had mild COVID-19 (a few samples of this study predate the infection). Cell type and time point are not known.

The CDR3 coding sequence is TGTGCCAGCAGCGGGCGCCAGGGGCGGAAGACCCAGTACTTC. Encoded protein: CASSGRQGRKTQYF. The J gene is TRBJ2-5, the V gene TRBV9; TRBD1 is a possible D gene (6 bases). The CDR3 sequence is 14 residues long. CDR1 is SGDLS and CDR2 is YYNGEE in the germline V gene. Trimming shortened V by 3 bases and J by 6 bases, and 15 bases separated the two germline ends.

This clonotype was seen ten or more times. V usage is TRBV7-6 and J usage is TRBJ2-1; 10 nucleotides match TRBD2. CDR1 is SGHVS, CDR2 FNYEAQ, per germline. The CDR3 runs 15 residues. The V segment lost 8 bases and the J segment 5 bases; nucleotides outside the gene matches: 9. In DNA, the CDR3 is TGTGCCAGCTCTTTACTAGCGGGGCGAAACAATGAGCAGTTCTTC. It codes for CASSLLAGRNNEQFF.

This clonotype showed up just a few times. The chain recombines TRBV2 with TRBJ2-5, with 13 bases identical to TRBD2. The CDR3 sequence is 17 residues long. Germline V gene data show CDR1 as SNHLY and CDR2 as FYNNEI. Trimming at V came to 6 bases and at J to 0 bases, leaving 7 bases not matched to a gene. CDR3 DNA: TGTGCCAGCAGCCCGGGACTAGCGGGGTGGTACCAAGAGACCCAGTACTTC. Protein: CASSPGLAGWYQETQYF.

This clonotype was counted many times. V gene TRBV7-2 combines with J gene TRBJ2-1; D possibly corresponds to TRBD1 (5 bases). This CDR3 contains 16 residues. Germline V lookup: CDR1 SGHTA, CDR2 FQGNSA. Trimming took off 5 bases at V and 7 bases at J, with 21 bases between the two ends. For the CDR3, the DNA is TGTGCCAGCAGCGCCCGGGCGCAGGGCCTATCAAATGAGCAGTTCTTC. Its translation is CASSARAQGLSNEQFF.

The chain joins TRBV4-1 to TRBJ2-2, with D uncertain. The V gene lost 3 bases and the J gene lost 1 base, with 6 bases spanning the gap. The CDR3 length is 14 residues. Germline loops: CDR1 MGHRA, CDR2 YSYEKL. In DNA form, the CDR3 reads TGCGCCAGCAGCCAGATAGGGAACACCGGGGAGCTGTTTTTT. Its translation: CASSQIGNTGELFF.

The genes are TRBV27 and TRBJ2-7, with TRBD2 as a possible D gene (6 bases). CDR3 length: 14 amino acids. The V and J ends lost 2 bases and 7 bases respectively, with 15 bases between them. Germline V CDR1 and CDR2: MNHEY, SMNVEV (reference sequence). CDR3 DNA: TGTGCCAGCAGTTTAGGAGGGAGCAGGCGGGAGCAGTACTTC. This codes for CASSLGGSRREQYF.

This clonotype was seen at least ten times. The V gene is TRBV9, the J gene TRBJ1-2; no reliable D call. The CDR3 runs 16 residues. V shed 7 bases and J shed 3 bases, with 22 bases lying between them. Looked up from germline, CDR1 is SGDLS and CDR2 is YYNGEE. CDR3 loop: CASSLGGWRFDYGYTF. For the CDR3, the DNA is TGTGCCAGCTCCCTGGGAGGGTGGAGATTCGACTATGGCTACACCTTC.

The chain links TRBV6-1 to TRBJ1-1; D gene unclear. The CDR3 contains 16 residues. The germline V gene encodes CDR1 MNHNS and CDR2 SASEGT. Deletions cut 0 bases from V and 4 bases from J, with 15 bases between. CDR3 loop: CASSEAALNIGTEAFF. CDR3 nucleotides: TGTGCCAGCAGTGAAGCGGCACTGAACATCGGCACTGAAGCTTTCTTT.

The CDR3, as DNA: TGTGCCAGCAGTTTAAGGCTAGATGGGGCCGGTGAGCAGTTCTTC. Protein: CASSLRLDGAGEQFF. The genes are TRBV27 and TRBJ2-1; D is perhaps TRBD1 (5 bases). The V end lost 2 bases, the J end lost 9 bases, and 17 bases lay between the germline ends. The CDR3 length is 15 residues. Germline assignment: CDR1 MNHEY and CDR2 SMNVEV (reference sequence).

The V call is TRBV6-5, the J call TRBJ2-7, with a possible D match to TRBD1 (5 bases). V was clipped by 5 bases and J by 3 bases, with 17 bases between them. The germline V gene has CDR1 MNHEY and CDR2 SVGAGI. The CDR3 sequence is 15 residues long. CDR3 sequence: CASSPFLGRNYEQYF. In DNA form, the CDR3 reads TGTGCCAGCAGTCCTTTCCTGGGGCGGAACTACGAGCAGTACTTC.

The rearrangement joins TRBV20-1 to TRBJ1-6, with D hard to call. The V gene's germline CDR1 is DFQATT and CDR2 SNEGSKA (reference sequence). The CDR3 spans 11 residues. V lost 3 bases to trimming and J lost 7 bases, with 4 bases between them. The DNA for the CDR3 is TGCAGTGCTAGCAGAAATTCACCCCTCCACTTT. Translated: CSASRNSPLHF.

This clonotype was observed at least ten times. This chain links TRBV4-3 with TRBJ2-6; 8 bases map to TRBD2. V trimming: 3 bases; J trimming: 1 base; junction bases outside the gene matches: 8. The CDR3 spans 18 residues. CDR1 is LGHNA, CDR2 YSLEER, per germline. The CDR3 DNA reads as TGCGCCAGCAGCCAGGTTGCCGGGACTAGTTCTGGGGCCAACGTCCTGACTTTC. Its translation is CASSQVAGTSSGANVLTF.

This sequence joins TRBV9 and TRBJ2-1, with 9 bases matching TRBD2. The germline CDR1 and CDR2 sequences are SGDLS and YYNGEE. Germline trimming cut 4 bases from V and 6 bases from J; bases unmatched to any gene: 11. This CDR3 is 16 amino acids long. CDR3 in amino acids: CASSSESAGGGNEQFF. As DNA, the CDR3 is TGTGCCAGCAGCTCCGAGTCAGCGGGGGGTGGCAATGAGCAGTTCTTC.

In this sample, this clonotype turned up many times. This sequence joins TRBV20-1 and TRBJ1-1; D call uncertain. Trimming cost V 4 bases and J 1 base, with 4 bases left between them. The germline CDR1 and CDR2 sequences are DFQATT and SNEGSKA (reference sequence). The CDR3 runs to 11 residues. The CDR3 nucleotides read TGCAGTGCTACAGGGAACACTGAAGCTTTCTTT. Translation gives CSATGNTEAFF.

This clonotype has more than one count but fewer than ten. The chain couples TRBV4-1 to TRBJ1-1; 7 positions agree with TRBD1. The CDR3 sequence is 13 residues long. From germline, CDR1 is MGHRA and CDR2 YSYEKL. V gave up 4 bases and J gave up 11 bases; unmatched junction bases: 10. CDR3 loop: CASSPPITGAAFF. DNA for the CDR3: TGCGCCAGCAGCCCCCCGATTACAGGGGCTGCTTTCTTT.

This chain joins TRBV5-1 and TRBJ1-2; D is unresolved. This CDR3 is built from 14 residues. Trimming pared 0 bases from V and 4 bases from J, leaving 10 bases between. Per the germline V gene, CDR1 is SGHRS and CDR2 is YFSETQ. CDR3 nucleotide sequence: TGCGCCAGCAGCTTGGTCGCCACGAGCTATGGCTACACCTTC. This sequence encodes CASSLVATSYGYTF.

This clonotype was detected only a few times. This chain links TRBV2 with TRBJ1-1; weak D call: TRBD1 (6 bases). V gave up 6 bases and J gave up 7 bases, with 12 bases separating them. The CDR3 runs 12 residues. From germline, CDR1 is SNHLY and CDR2 FYNNEI. CDR3 DNA sequence: TGTGCCAGCAGACGGACAGCAATTGAAGCTTTCTTT. Its translation is CASRRTAIEAFF.

This clonotype was picked up a small number of times. This chain links TRBV7-8 with TRBJ2-5; 7 nucleotides match TRBD1. CDR1 SGHVS and CDR2 FQNEAQ come from the germline V gene. CDR3 length equals 16 residues. With 2 bases clipped from V and 0 bases from J, the junction kept 6 bases outside the gene matches. CDR3 residues: CASSLSDRAYQETQYF. The CDR3 bases are TGTGCCAGCAGCTTAAGTGACAGGGCGTACCAAGAGACCCAGTACTTC.

The chain has TRBV13 and TRBJ2-1; 14 positions agree with TRBD2. V trimming: 5 bases; J trimming: 7 bases; junction bases outside the gene matches: 10. In germline, CDR1 is PRHDT, CDR2 FYEKMQ (reference sequence). This CDR3 region has 17 residues. The CDR3 sequence is CASSPGLAGELGNEQFF. CDR3 coding DNA: TGTGCCAGCAGCCCGGGACTAGCGGGGGAGCTGGGGAATGAGCAGTTCTTC.

The chain couples TRBV3-1 to TRBJ2-7, with 7 nucleotides matching TRBD1. This CDR3 is 13 amino acids long. Trimming removed 2 bases from V and 6 bases from J; junction bases left unmatched: 4. The V gene's germline CDR1 is LGHDT and CDR2 YNNKEL (reference sequence). The chain's CDR3 is CASSQIQGSEQYF. CDR3 DNA: TGTGCCAGCAGCCAAATACAGGGGAGCGAGCAGTACTTC.

This clonotype was observed at least ten times. V usage is TRBV12-3 or TRBV12-4 and J usage is TRBJ2-2; a weak D match, TRBD1 (5 bases). V lost 6 bases to trimming and J lost 4 bases, with 9 bases between them. This CDR3 comprises 13 residues. The CDR3 DNA is TGTGCCAGCAGCCAACAGGTCACCGGGGAGCTGTTTTTT. Protein product: CASSQQVTGELFF.

The sample holds many counts of this clonotype. The V and J genes are TRBV7-9 and TRBJ1-1; D not certain. Germline CDR1 and CDR2: SEHNR and FQNEAQ (reference sequence). Trimming cost V 2 bases and J 7 bases, with 17 bases left between them. This CDR3 spans 15 amino acids. The CDR3 bases are TGTGCCAGCAGCTTAAATGGCTTGGGGTTGGATGAAGCTTTCTTT. It codes for CASSLNGLGLDEAFF.

This clonotype was picked up many times. The rearrangement links TRBV4-1 to TRBJ2-5, with 11 bases identical to TRBD2. Germline assignment: CDR1 MGHRA and CDR2 YSYEKL. J gave up 0 bases and V 4 bases, and 7 bases lay outside the gene matches. This CDR3 is 17 amino acids long. CDR3 DNA sequence: TGCGCCAGCAGCCTAACCGCTAGCGGGGGGTACCAAGAGACCCAGTACTTC. Protein sequence: CASSLTASGGYQETQYF.

This clonotype was detected only a few times. The rearrangement links TRBV7-2 to TRBJ1-2; maybe TRBD1 (5 bases). Germline V gene lookup returns CDR1 SGHTA and CDR2 FQGNSA. Trimming stripped 0 bases from V and 5 bases from J, with 13 bases between. This CDR3 has 15 residues. The CDR3 nucleotides read TGTGCCAGCAGCTTAGCACCGACAGAGCATTATGGCTACACCTTC. This codes for CASSLAPTEHYGYTF.

This clonotype occurred many times. V and J are TRBV20-1 and TRBJ1-5; maybe TRBD1 (6 bases). Germline V gene lookup returns CDR1 DFQATT and CDR2 SNEGSKA (reference sequence). This CDR3 has 14 amino acids. Trimming took off 3 bases at V and 5 bases at J, with 14 bases between the two ends. The CDR3 coding sequence is TGCAGTGCTAGGATCGGGGGGCGACATCAGCCCCAGCATTTT. Translation gives CSARIGGRHQPQHF.

This chain connects TRBV7-9 to TRBJ2-3; D could derive from TRBD1 or TRBD2 (5 bases each). Germline V gene data show CDR1 as SEHNR and CDR2 as FQNEAQ (reference sequence). The CDR3 length is 12 residues. V dropped 1 base and J dropped 10 bases, with 9 bases sitting between them. The CDR3 sequence is CASSLGDLAQYF. CDR3 bases: TGTGCCAGCAGCTTAGGGGACCTGGCGCAGTATTTT. Complete variable domain (other parts from reference TRBV7-9 and TRBJ2-3): DTGVSQNPRHKITKRGQNVTFRCDPISEHNRLYWYRQTLGQGPEFLTYFQNEAQLEKSRLLSDRFSAERPKGSFSTLEIQRTEQGDSAMYLCASSLGDLAQYFGPGTRLTVL.